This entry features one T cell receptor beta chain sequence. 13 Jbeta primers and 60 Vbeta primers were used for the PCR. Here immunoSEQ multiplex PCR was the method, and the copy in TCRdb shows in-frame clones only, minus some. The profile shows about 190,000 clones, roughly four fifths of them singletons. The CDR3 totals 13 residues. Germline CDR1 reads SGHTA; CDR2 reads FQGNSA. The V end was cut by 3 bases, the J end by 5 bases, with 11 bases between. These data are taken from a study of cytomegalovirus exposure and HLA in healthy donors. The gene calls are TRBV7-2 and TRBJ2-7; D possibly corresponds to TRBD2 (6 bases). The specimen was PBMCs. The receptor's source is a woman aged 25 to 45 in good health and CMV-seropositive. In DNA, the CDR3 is TGTGCCAGCAGCTTTTTTCCGGGAGACGAGCAGTACTTC. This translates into CASSFFPGDEQYF.